A single sample gave rise to the 9 T cell receptor beta chains below, sequenced in a study of shared clonotypes between healthy human individuals. Libraries were prepared by immunoSEQ multiplex PCR; TCRdb keeps only in-frame clonotypes and omits some of them. The repertoire holds around 430,000 clones, with about 76% as singletons. The sample comprised PBMCs. The receptors derive from a woman in her thirties or forties in good health. Some clones in this sample may be carry-over from other donors' samples.

The V and J genes are TRBV6-1 and TRBJ2-7; 9 bases are shared with TRBD2. Germline CDR1 reads MNHNS; CDR2 reads SASEGT. Trimming at V came to 7 bases and at J to 7 bases, leaving 5 bases not matched to a gene. This CDR3 is built from 12 residues. The CDR3 DNA is TGTGCCAGCAAGGGACTAGCTCGTGAGCAGTACTTC. Encoded protein: CASKGLAREQYF.

The chain combines TRBV29-1 with TRBJ2-5; D ambiguous. Looked up from germline, CDR1 is SQVTM and CDR2 is ANQGSEA. This CDR3 has 12 amino acids. V lost 4 bases to trimming and J lost 0 bases, with 6 bases between them. CDR3 amino acids: CSVGPDQETQYF. CDR3 nucleotides: TGCAGCGTTGGGCCAGACCAAGAGACCCAGTACTTC.

This clone was seen a single time. The rearrangement uses TRBV7-2 and TRBJ2-7; D not resolved. Germline lookup yields CDR1 SGHTA and CDR2 FQGNSA. With 0 bases removed from V and 2 bases from J, the gap between germline ends came to 8 bases. The CDR3 length is 14 residues. In DNA form, the CDR3 reads TGTGCCAGCAGCTTAGCGATCGCCCCCTACGAGCAGTACTTC. This sequence encodes CASSLAIAPYEQYF.

This rearrangement joins TRBV15 to TRBJ2-7; TRBD2 aligns across 16 bases. This CDR3 spans 18 amino acids. With V trimmed by 3 bases and J by 1 base, 6 bases remained unmatched. Germline loops: CDR1 LNHNV, CDR2 YYDKDF (reference sequence). In DNA form, the CDR3 reads TGTGCCACCAGCAGGGGACTAGCGGGAGGGCGGGGGTCCTACGAGCAGTACTTC. This translates into CATSRGLAGGRGSYEQYF.

This rearrangement joins TRBV4-3 to TRBJ2-1; unclear D gene. Germline V gives CDR1 LGHNA, CDR2 YSLEER. The CDR3 length is 15 residues. V lost 0 bases and J 0 bases, leaving 6 bases between the germline ends. The CDR3 sequence is CASSQEKSSYNEQFF. In DNA form, the CDR3 reads TGCGCCAGCAGCCAAGAAAAGAGCTCCTACAATGAGCAGTTCTTC.

This sequence joins TRBV30 and TRBJ2-3, with TRBD2 identical over 12 bases. Germline V lookup: CDR1 GTSNPN, CDR2 SVGIG (reference sequence). V dropped 5 bases and J dropped 5; count of bases not matched to a gene: 5. The CDR3 extends over 14 amino acids. In DNA, the CDR3 is TGTGCCTGGGCTAGCGGGAGGGCCCGAGATACGCAGTATTTT. It encodes CAWASGRARDTQYF.

For this clone: With a far larger clone one base away, a read error is the likely cause. Other DNA sequences within the sample encode an identical CDR3. The CDR3 loop reads CASGLGGQGDTQYF. In DNA, the CDR3 is TGTGCTAGTGGCCTGGGCGGGCAAGGAGATACACAGTATTTT. The chain has TRBV12-5 and TRBJ2-3; a possible D gene is TRBD2 (5 bases). The CDR3 totals 14 residues. The germline V gene encodes CDR1 LGHNT and CDR2 FRNRAP.

The V and J genes are TRBV18 and TRBJ2-2; 12 bases are a match to TRBD2. The CDR3 spans 16 residues. Germline V gene data show CDR1 as KGHSH and CDR2 as LQKENI. The V segment lost 3 bases and the J segment 6 bases; nucleotides outside the gene matches: 5. The CDR3 DNA is TGTGCCAGCTCACCTGGACTAGCGGGATCTCCCGGGGAGCTGTTTTTT. Translation: CASSPGLAGSPGELFF.

At least ten counts were recorded for this clone. The identical CDR3 is also encoded by other nucleotide sequences in the sample. The chain combines TRBV5-6 with TRBJ2-1; 7 bases map to TRBD2. This CDR3 has 17 amino acids. The V segment lost 0 bases and the J segment 6 bases; nucleotides outside the gene matches: 12. The germline V gene has CDR1 SGHDT and CDR2 YYEEEE. The CDR3 DNA reads as TGTGCCAGCAGCTTGGCAGGGAGAGGGAGGGCGTTCAATGAGCAGTTCTTC. Encoded protein: CASSLAGRGRAFNEQFF.